The rows below give T cell receptor beta chains drawn from one sample of a study of cytomegalovirus exposure and HLA in healthy donors. TCRdb's copy holds only in-frame clones and misses some; the assay was immunoSEQ multiplex PCR. The sample contains roughly 130,000 clones, about 82% of which appear only once. Source material: PBMCs. Source of these receptors: a boy under 18 in good health and CMV-seronegative. Each CDR3 is given with its conserved first and last residue. Fields, in order: D gene, clone size, CDR3 length, J gene, V gene, CDR3 DNA, CDR3 protein. D genes are given only for firm matches. Clone size, where shown, is once, few, many, or a class for clones that have expanded.

>TRBD2|NA|18|TRBJ2-1|TRBV5-1
TGCGCCAGCAGCTGGGGGACTAGCGGGAGGGTCTCCTACAATGAGCAGTTCTTC
CASSWGTSGRVSYNEQFF
>NA|NA|16|TRBJ2-7|TRBV4-3
TGCGCCAGCAGCCAAGATAGACTGCTGAGCTCCTACGAGCAGTACTTT
CASSQDRLLSSYEQYF
>TRBD1|NA|16|TRBJ2-7|TRBV2
TGTGCCAGCAGGGGCGTTCGGGACAGGGACTCCTACGAGCAGTACTTC
CASRGVRDRDSYEQYF
>TRBD2|NA|17|TRBJ2-5|TRBV7-3
TGTGCCAGCAGCCCAACGGGACTAGCGGGCTTTCAAGAGACCCAGTACTTC
CASSPTGLAGFQETQYF
>NA|NA|16|TRBJ2-7|TRBV7-9
TGTGCCAGCAGCGGGGGGGACAACAAATGGGACTACGAGCAGTACTTC
CASSGGDNKWDYEQYF
>TRBD2|NA|18|TRBJ2-1|TRBV27
TGTGCCAGCAGTTTAGGGCTAGCGGGGGAAAGCTCCTACAATGAGCAGTTCTTC
CASSLGLAGESSYNEQFF
>NA|NA|15|TRBJ1-2|TRBV2
TGTGCCAGCAGTGAAGGGGCAGGGGCCAGCTATGGCTACACCTTC
CASSEGAGASYGYTF
>TRBD1|NA|14|TRBJ1-1|TRBV27
TGTGCCAGCAGTCCCCAAGGACAGGGTACTGAAGCTTTCTTT
CASSPQGQGTEAFF
>NA|NA|13|TRBJ2-7|TRBV5-4
TGTGCCAGCAGCTTACGAGGGAAAGACGAGCAGTACTTC
CASSLRGKDEQYF
>TRBD2|NA|17|TRBJ2-7|TRBV7-9
TGTGCCAGCAGCCAACCTGGGAGCGGGAGGGCCGGGGACGAGCAGTACTTC
CASSQPGSGRAGDEQYF
>NA|NA|14|TRBJ1-1|TRBV13
TGTGCCAGCATCCAACTCACGGTCGGGACTGAAGCTTTCTTT
CASIQLTVGTEAFF
>TRBD1|NA|14|TRBJ2-7|TRBV27
TGTGCCAGCAGTTACGGACAGGGAACCTACGAGCAGTACTTC
CASSYGQGTYEQYF
>TRBD1|NA|15|TRBJ2-1|TRBV2
TGTGCCAGCAGTGCGGGACAGAGCTCCTACAATGAGCAGTTCTTC
CASSAGQSSYNEQFF
>NA|NA|13|TRBJ2-5|TRBV19
TGTGCCAGTAGTATGGCGGGTTCGGAGACCCAGTACTTC
CASSMAGSETQYF
>NA|NA|13|TRBJ1-1|TRBV9
TGTGCCAGCAGCGTAGCAGGCTCGGGGGAAGCTTTCTTT
CASSVAGSGEAFF
>TRBD2|NA|18|TRBJ2-3|TRBV7-9
TGTGCCAGCAGCTCCAGGGGACTAGCGGGGGTTCTCACAGATACGCAGTATTTT
CASSSRGLAGVLTDTQYF
>TRBD1|NA|20|TRBJ2-4|TRBV14
TGTGCCAGCAGCCAAGATAGAACAGGGGGCATACCCCGTCGCAAAAACATTCAGTACTTC
CASSQDRTGGIPRRKNIQYF
>TRBD2|NA|14|TRBJ2-1|TRBV2
TGTGCCAGCAGTGTAGCGGGAGGGAGCGATGAGCAGTTCTTC
CASSVAGGSDEQFF
>NA|NA|15|TRBJ2-5|TRBV5-1
TGCGCCAGCAGCTTGGCCCTGGGGGGTGGTGAGACCCAGTACTTC
CASSLALGGGETQYF
>TRBD1|NA|16|TRBJ2-3|TRBV5-6
TGTGCCAGCAGCTTCCTGGACAGGGGCGGCACAGATACGCAGTATTTT
CASSFLDRGGTDTQYF
>TRBD1|NA|15|TRBJ2-7|TRBV5-1
TGCGCCAGCAGCGTAACGACAGGGGTCCCCTACGAGCAGTACTTC
CASSVTTGVPYEQYF
>NA|once|15|TRBJ1-3|TRBV6-5
TGTGCCAGCAGTTACTCCGCACTCTCTGGAAACACCATATATTTT
CASSYSALSGNTIYF
>NA|NA|15|TRBJ1-4|TRBV7-9
TGTGCCAGCAGCCTTGACAGTTCTTGGAGTGAAAAACTGTTTTTT
CASSLDSSWSEKLFF
>NA|NA|14|TRBJ2-7|TRBV5-6
TGTGCCAGCAGCTTGGTAGAGATCAATTCCGAGCAGTACTTC
CASSLVEINSEQYF
>TRBD1|NA|14|TRBJ2-7|TRBV6-1
TGTGCCGTAGGGGGACAGGGAGGAACCTACGAGCAGTACTTC
CAVGGQGGTYEQYF
>TRBD1|NA|15|TRBJ1-1|TRBV5-6
TGTGCCAGCAGTCCTGGACAGGGGGCGAACACTGAAGCTTTCTTT
CASSPGQGANTEAFF
>NA|NA|17|TRBJ2-2|TRBV4-1
TGCGCCAGCAGCCAAGGATACCAGGCAGACACCACCGGGGAGCTGTTTTTT
CASSQGYQADTTGELFF
>NA|NA|15|TRBJ1-4|TRBV27
TGTGCCAGCAGTTTATGGGGAGGGGGTAATGAAAAACTGTTTTTT
CASSLWGGGNEKLFF
>NA|few|15|TRBJ2-7|TRBV5-4
TGTGCCAGCAGCTTGGAGTGGCAGGGCGGTTACGAGCAGTACTTC
CASSLEWQGGYEQYF
>TRBD1|NA|14|TRBJ1-1|TRBV27
TGTGCCAGCAGTCGGACAGGGACTAACACTGAAGCTTTCTTT
CASSRTGTNTEAFF
>NA|NA|15|TRBJ1-5|TRBV19
TGTGCCAGTAGTATTTACAGGGAAGGCGCTCAGCCCCAGCATTTT
CASSIYREGAQPQHF
>NA|NA|15|TRBJ2-1|TRBV6-4
TGTGCCAGCAGTGACTCTGCGGGCCTAAGCAATGAGCAGTTCTTC
CASSDSAGLSNEQFF
>NA|NA|12|TRBJ1-2|TRBV5-4
TGTGCCAGCAGCTTGGCTTACCAGGGACACCGGTTT
CASSLAYQGHRF
>NA|NA|14|TRBJ2-3|TRBV5-6
TGTGCCAGCAGCCCGGAGCCAGGGGTAGATACGCAGTATTTT
CASSPEPGVDTQYF
>TRBD2|NA|15|TRBJ2-1|TRBV11-2
TGTGCCAGCAGCCCCCCACTAGCGGTTAGGAATGAGCAGTTCTTC
CASSPPLAVRNEQFF
>NA|NA|15|TRBJ2-5|TRBV30
TGTGCCTGGGCCCTTCCCTCGGGGGACCAAGAGACCCAGTACTTC
CAWALPSGDQETQYF
>NA|once|12|TRBJ2-1|TRBV6-4
TGTGCCAGCAGTGACGGGGGCTATGAGCAGTTCTTC
CASSDGGYEQFF
>NA|NA|15|TRBJ2-1|TRBV5-4
TGTGCCAGCAGTCAATCCCTAGAATGGAGGAATGAGCAGTTCTTC
CASSQSLEWRNEQFF
>TRBD1|few|16|TRBJ1-2|TRBV6-5
TGTGCCAGCAGTTACGCAACCGGGACAGGGTTTCGAGGCTACACCTTC
CASSYATGTGFRGYTF
>NA|NA|15|TRBJ2-5|TRBV4-2
TGTGCCAGCAGCCAAGTACAGGGTAAGGGAGAGACCCAGTACTTC
CASSQVQGKGETQYF
>NA|NA|15|TRBJ2-7|TRBV28
TGTGCCAGCAGTGCACCCCGTGGACAGACCTACGAGCAGTACTTC
CASSAPRGQTYEQYF
>TRBD2|NA|14|TRBJ2-1|TRBV30
TGTGCCTGGAATTTAGCGGGAGTAGGGGGTGAGCAGTTCTTC
CAWNLAGVGGEQFF
>NA|NA|16|TRBJ2-1|TRBV5-5
TGTGCCAGCAGCTACCTAGATCCGGGGCCGGAGGGTGAGCAGTTCTTC
CASSYLDPGPEGEQFF
>NA|NA|15|TRBJ2-7|TRBV4-1
TGCGCCAGCAGCCAGGCCCGGGGGATCGCCTACGAGCAGTACTTC
CASSQARGIAYEQYF
>TRBD1|NA|15|TRBJ1-5|TRBV19
TGTGCCAGTAGTCAGCAAACAGGGGGGATTCAGCCCCAGCATTTT
CASSQQTGGIQPQHF
>TRBD2|NA|16|TRBJ2-1|TRBV7-9
TGTGCCAGCAGCTCCCCCGGGACTAGCGAGTACAATGAGCAGTTCTTC
CASSSPGTSEYNEQFF
>TRBD1|NA|14|TRBJ2-7|TRBV19
TGTGCCAGTAGCCCCGGGACAGGGGGTTCCGAGCAGTACTTC
CASSPGTGGSEQYF
>NA|few|14|TRBJ1-2|TRBV6-5
TGTGCCAGCAGTTATTTGGGCACAAACTATGGCTACACCTTC
CASSYLGTNYGYTF
>NA|NA|18|TRBJ1-1|TRBV7-7
TGTGCCAGCAGCACCGGAGGGGCGAGCAATTCGATGAACACTGAAGCTTTCTTT
CASSTGGASNSMNTEAFF
>NA|NA|14|TRBJ1-3|TRBV5-4
TGTGCCAGCAGCCCTCCGGGCTCTGGAAACACCATATATTTT
CASSPPGSGNTIYF